This T cell receptor beta chain emerged from a study of blood T cell repertoires in COVID-19. On the study more broadly: Samples of COVID-19 (acute and convalescent) were obtained from the United States, Italy and Spain.

This CDR3 spans 13 amino acids. The V end lost 5 bases, the J end lost 4 bases, and 10 bases lay between the germline ends. CDR1 is SGDLS and CDR2 is YYNGEE in the germline V gene. The authors' processing: It was from reference gene primer amplification that nucleated cell counts were estimated. TCRdb's copy holds only in-frame clones and misses some; the assay was immunoSEQ multiplex PCR. Clone size and V and J calls were adopted from that table, with D and trimming inferred from the DNA. The sample has some 130,000 clones, about four fifths seen once; the top ten hold 9.5% to 15%. The sample comprised peripheral blood. The clonotype was recovered from a human donor in a cohort sampled during active COVID-19. V is TRBV9 and J is TRBJ1-5; D unclear. The chain's CDR3 is CASSKRVNQPQHF. CDR3 nucleotide sequence: TGTGCCAGCAGTAAGAGGGTAAATCAGCCCCAGCATTTT.